This T cell receptor beta chain was sequenced in a study of technical replicates of blood from a handful of donors. Profiling relied on immunoSEQ multiplex PCR, and the TCRdb table lists in-frame clones only, not all of them. The table has more than 65,000 clones, roughly 96% seen once. This clone was counted once. The V gene lost 1 base and the J gene lost 5 bases, with 11 bases spanning the gap. The CDR3 runs to 14 residues. Germline V gene sequence: CDR1 SGHDN, CDR2 FVKESK. The source material was T cells isolated from PBMCs. V gene TRBV14 combines with J gene TRBJ1-1; D might be TRBD1 (5 bases). The sequence was obtained from a human donor in good health. The CDR3 nucleotides are TGTGCCAGCAGCCAAGCCAGGGAATTAACTGAAGCTTTCTTT. It codes for CASSQARELTEAFF.